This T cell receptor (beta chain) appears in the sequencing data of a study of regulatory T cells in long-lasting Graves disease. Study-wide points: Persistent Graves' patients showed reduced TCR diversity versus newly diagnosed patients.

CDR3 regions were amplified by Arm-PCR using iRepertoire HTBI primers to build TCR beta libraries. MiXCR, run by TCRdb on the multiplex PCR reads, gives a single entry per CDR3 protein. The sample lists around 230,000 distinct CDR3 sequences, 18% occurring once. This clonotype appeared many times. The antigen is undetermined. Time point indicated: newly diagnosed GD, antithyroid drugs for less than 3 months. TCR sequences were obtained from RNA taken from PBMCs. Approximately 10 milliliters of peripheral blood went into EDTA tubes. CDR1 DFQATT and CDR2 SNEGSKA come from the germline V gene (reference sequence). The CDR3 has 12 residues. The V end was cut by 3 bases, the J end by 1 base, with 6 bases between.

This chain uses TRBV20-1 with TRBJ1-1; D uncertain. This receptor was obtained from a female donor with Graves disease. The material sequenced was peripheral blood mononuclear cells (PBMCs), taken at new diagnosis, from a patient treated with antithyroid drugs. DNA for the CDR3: TGCAGTGCTAGGGAGGGGAACACTGAAGCTTTCTTT. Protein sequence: CSAREGNTEAFF.